The entry that follows covers one TCR beta chain sequence. What it recognizes is unknown. TEMRA cells were FACS-enriched and CD8+ and CD4+ T cells negatively isolated. A quantity of about 0.5 to 1 ug RNA underwent reverse transcription using random hexamers. TCRdb reanalysed the immunoSEQ multiplex PCR reads using MiXCR and keeps one entry per CDR3 protein. The sample has some 110,000 distinct CDR3 sequences, 85% to 95% seen once; the top ten hold 0.25% to 0.3%. The sample originates from a study of CD8 T cells in Susac syndrome. The CDR3 runs to 15 residues. V lost 3 bases and J lost 3, with 13 bases in between. The germline CDR1 and CDR2 sequences are SGDLS and YYNGEE. Study-wide results and caveats: The number of individuals included in the study's TCR sequencing and HLA analysis was acknowledged as relatively small.

V usage is TRBV9 and J usage is TRBJ1-5, with D hard to call. This clonotype was obtained from a human donor with Susac syndrome. Sequencing input: CD8+ T cells from PBMCs. The CDR3 coding sequence is TGTGCCAGCAGCGCCACGGGGTTGGACAATCAGCCCCAGCATTTT. Translating it yields CASSATGLDNQPQHF.